The 16 T cell receptor beta chains reported below all come from one sample, sequenced in a study of cytomegalovirus exposure and HLA in healthy donors. 13 Jbeta primers and 60 Vbeta primers were used for the PCR. Generated by immunoSEQ multiplex PCR, the TCRdb table keeps only in-frame clones and is missing some. The sample yields some 100,000 clones, around 80% seen once. The sample consisted of PBMCs. The source is a woman between 45 and 60 years old in good health and CMV-seropositive.

V is TRBV11-2 and J is TRBJ2-5; 8 bases agree with TRBD2. Germline V gene lookup returns CDR1 SGHAT and CDR2 FQNNGV. The CDR3 is 15 amino acids. V dropped 5 bases and J dropped 2; count of bases not matched to a gene: 7. CDR3 sequence (DNA): TGTGCCAGCAGCCGAACTACTAGCGGTCAAGAGACCCAGTACTTC. As protein: CASSRTTSGQETQYF.

The chain combines TRBV30 with TRBJ1-1; D may be TRBD1 (5 bases). V gave up 4 bases and J gave up 1 base, with 16 bases separating them. This CDR3 comprises 15 residues. The V gene's germline CDR1 is GTSNPN and CDR2 SVGIG (reference sequence). DNA for the CDR3: TGTGCCTGGACCCGGGGGGGGGTTAGGAACACTGAAGCTTTCTTT. This translates into CAWTRGGVRNTEAFF.

The gene calls are TRBV19 and TRBJ1-5; D possibly corresponds to TRBD1 (6 bases). CDR3 length equals 16 residues. The V end lost 5 bases, the J end lost 0 bases, and 14 bases lay between the germline ends. Germline V gives CDR1 LNHDA, CDR2 SQIVND (reference sequence). This chain's CDR3 is CASSLQGLYSNQPQHF. CDR3 nucleotides: TGTGCCAGTAGTCTACAGGGTTTGTATAGCAATCAGCCCCAGCATTTT. Full variable domain (missing parts from reference TRBV19 and TRBJ1-5): DGGITQSPKYLFRKEGQNVTLSCEQNLNHDAMYWYRQDPGQGLRLIYYSQIVNDFQKGDIAEGYSVSREKKESFPLTVTSAQKNPTAFYLCASSLQGLYSNQPQHFGDGTRLSIL.

The chain combines TRBV7-2 with TRBJ1-5; D is unresolved. Germline V lookup: CDR1 SGHTA, CDR2 FQGNSA. Trimming took 3 bases from V and 3 from J, leaving 6 bases between them. The CDR3 runs 13 residues. The CDR3 protein is CASSLRYNQPQHF. The CDR3, as DNA: TGTGCCAGCAGCTTGAGATACAATCAGCCCCAGCATTTT.

The rearrangement links TRBV15 to TRBJ2-1, with 7 bases fitting TRBD2. The ends lost 4 bases at V and 7 bases at J; junction bases unmatched: 10. Germline CDR1 reads LNHNV; CDR2 reads YYDKDF (reference sequence). This CDR3 is 15 amino acids long. CDR3 coding DNA: TGTGCCACCAGCATTACACCGACTAGCCCGAATGAGCAGTTCTTC. The encoded protein is CATSITPTSPNEQFF.

This clone was seen a handful of times. The rearrangement links TRBV27 to TRBJ2-4, with 8 bases matching TRBD2. Germline-derived CDR1 and CDR2 are MNHEY and SMNVEV (reference sequence). The CDR3 totals 17 residues. V dropped 0 bases and J dropped 5; count of bases not matched to a gene: 9. The CDR3 sequence: CASSLSAAGGQENIQYF. In DNA form, the CDR3 reads TGTGCCAGCAGTTTATCGGCGGCGGGAGGTCAAGAAAACATTCAGTACTTC.

A few counts support this clone. V is TRBV5-1 and J is TRBJ1-2, with D perhaps matching TRBD1 (5 bases). This CDR3 contains 14 residues. CDR1 SGHRS and CDR2 YFSETQ come from the germline V gene. V shed 2 bases and J shed 0 bases, with 8 bases lying between them. The DNA of the CDR3 is TGCGCCAGCAGCTTAGGGGATCCTAACTATGGCTACACCTTC. This codes for CASSLGDPNYGYTF.

In its sample, this clone was seen a few times. V and J are TRBV7-3 and TRBJ2-2; the match to TRBD2 covers 9 bases. Germline CDR1 SGHTA, CDR2 FQGTGA. The ends lost 5 bases at V and 4 bases at J; junction bases unmatched: 8. The CDR3 extends over 16 amino acids. This CDR3 reads CASSPRGGGGTGELFF. CDR3 DNA: TGTGCCAGCAGCCCTAGGGGCGGGGGGGGCACCGGGGAGCTGTTTTTT.

The rearrangement uses TRBV7-9 and TRBJ2-1, with unresolved D. The CDR3 is made up of 11 amino acids. V dropped 3 bases and J dropped 13 bases, with 10 bases sitting between them. Germline CDR1 SEHNR, CDR2 FQNEAQ (reference sequence). CDR3 in amino acids: CASSFVANQFF. The CDR3 DNA reads as TGTGCCAGCAGCTTCGTCGCTAACCAGTTCTTC.

The chain combines TRBV19 with TRBJ2-3; TRBD1 aligns across 10 bases. The V gene end was trimmed by 9 bases and the J gene end by 4 bases; junction bases not matched to a gene: 10. Germline CDR1 LNHDA, CDR2 SQIVND (reference sequence). The CDR3 extends over 15 amino acids. Here the CDR3 reads CASQGGQGIADTQYF. The CDR3 region has the DNA TGTGCCAGCCAAGGGGGACAGGGGATTGCAGATACGCAGTATTTT.

The gene calls are TRBV2 and TRBJ2-7, with 12 bases aligning to TRBD2. CDR3 size: 15 residues. Per the germline V gene, CDR1 is SNHLY and CDR2 is FYNNEI. After removal of 6 bases from V and 3 bases from J, the junction contained 6 bases not matched to a gene. CDR3 in amino acids: CASREQTSGSYEQYF. In nucleotides, the CDR3 is TGTGCCAGCAGAGAGCAGACTAGCGGGAGCTACGAGCAGTACTTC.

V usage is TRBV19 and J usage is TRBJ1-5; TRBD1 matches 7 bases. This CDR3 region has 16 residues. V trimming: 1 base; J trimming: 6 bases; junction bases outside the gene matches: 9. Germline assignment: CDR1 LNHDA and CDR2 SQIVND (reference sequence). The CDR3 reads CASSIGRDRVGQPQHF. For the CDR3, the DNA is TGTGCCAGTAGTATAGGGAGAGACAGGGTGGGTCAGCCCCAGCATTTT.

This clone occurred once. The CDR3 region has the DNA TGTGCCAGCAGCCGACAGGGCCACACTGAAGCTTTCTTT. It translates to CASSRQGHTEAFF. V is TRBV14 and J is TRBJ1-1, with 7 bases aligning to TRBD1. Germline V gene data show CDR1 as SGHDN and CDR2 as FVKESK. V was pared by 4 bases and J by 3 bases, with 2 bases of the junction left unmatched. There are 13 residues in the CDR3.

The CDR3 region is CASRGQGIQPQHF. CDR3 bases: TGTGCCAGCAGGGGACAGGGGATTCAGCCCCAGCATTTT. V gene TRBV6-1 combines with J gene TRBJ1-5; 10 bases agree with TRBD1. V lost 6 bases, J lost 6 bases, and 2 bases stayed unmatched. Per germline, CDR1 MNHNS and CDR2 SASEGT. The CDR3 is 13 residues long.

This clone has just a few counts. The rearrangement uses TRBV19 and TRBJ1-2; 8 bases align to TRBD1. Trimming at V came to 5 bases and at J to 4 bases, leaving 9 bases not matched to a gene. This CDR3 region has 15 residues. In germline, CDR1 is LNHDA, CDR2 SQIVND (reference sequence). CDR3 sequence reads: CASSPGTGIGYGYTF. CDR3 sequence (DNA): TGTGCCAGTAGTCCTGGGACAGGAATAGGCTATGGCTACACCTTC.

The V and J genes are TRBV5-1 and TRBJ1-2, with 7 bases aligning to TRBD1. J lost 8 bases, V lost 0 bases, and 4 bases had no gene match. Germline-derived CDR1 and CDR2 are SGHRS and YFSETQ. There are 13 residues in the CDR3. CDR3 loop: CASSLGQGGGYTF. CDR3 coding DNA: TGCGCCAGCAGCTTGGGACAGGGCGGCGGCTACACCTTC. The complete variable domain, with remaining parts taken from reference TRBV5-1 and TRBJ1-2, reads KAGVTQTPRYLIKTRGQQVTLSCSPISGHRSVSWYQQTPGQGLQFLFEYFSETQRNKGNFPGRFSGRQFSNSRSEMNVSTLELGDSALYLCASSLGQGGGYTFGSGTRLTVV.